These 31 T cell receptor beta chains were all obtained from the same sample, sequenced in a study of T cells expressing NK-cell markers. Each CDR3 protein gets one entry in TCRdb, which reprocessed the 5' RACE reads and gives no DNA. The repertoire shows some 110,000 distinct CDR3 sequences; the top ten hold roughly 18%. The source material was blood T cells: a sorted CD56 or NKG2C T cell subset, CD4+ or CD8+ T cells, or bulk PBMC T cells (not recorded which). Receptors originate from a woman aged 18 to 75 in good health.

This sequence joins TRBV27 and TRBJ2-5; TCRdb's assignment of TRBD1 cannot be checked, as there is no DNA. Germline V gene sequence: CDR1 MNHEY, CDR2 SMNVEV (reference sequence). This CDR3 region has 16 residues. CDR3 residues: CASGGPRDRSGETQYF.

The gene calls are TRBV5-6 and TRBJ2-1. Germline CDR1 is SGHDT and CDR2 is YYEEEE. This CDR3 spans 13 amino acids. The CDR3 here is CASSKSSYNEQFF. Based on the CDR3 plus reference TRBV5-6 and TRBJ2-1, the full variable domain is DAGVTQSPTHLIKTRGQQVTLRCSPKSGHDTVSWYQQALGQGPQFIFQYYEEEERQRGNFPDRFSGHQFPNYSSELNVNALLLGDSALYLCASSKSSYNEQFFGPGTRLTVL.

J is TRBJ1-5 and V is TRBV19; TCRdb picks TRBD1, but there is no DNA to check that call. This CDR3 is 14 amino acids long. Germline CDR1 LNHDA, CDR2 SQIVND (reference sequence). The CDR3 here is CASSPGPGNQPQHF.

This chain connects TRBV6-1 to TRBJ1-2; TCRdb returns TRBD1, unconfirmable since there is no DNA. CDR1 MNHNS and CDR2 SASEGT come from the germline V gene. The CDR3 contains 13 residues. CDR3 sequence reads: CASSDQTGDGYTF.

The V call is TRBV15, the J call TRBJ2-4. Germline values: CDR1 LNHNV, CDR2 YYDKDF (reference sequence). This CDR3 spans 15 amino acids. CDR3 in amino acids: CATSRDGSIGNIQYF.

The J gene is TRBJ2-3, the V gene TRBV9; there is no DNA to check the TCRdb D call of TRBD2. The CDR3 is 19 residues long. Germline values: CDR1 SGDLS, CDR2 YYNGEE. CDR3 residues: CASSVTGASGGASTDTQYF.

The rearrangement uses TRBV3-1 and TRBJ2-3; TCRdb returns TRBD1, unconfirmable since there is no DNA. This CDR3 contains 20 residues. CDR1 and CDR2 (germline): LGHDT, YNNKEL (reference sequence). This chain's CDR3 is CASSQPGAGRPTQFTDTQYF.

This chain's CDR3 is CSAREGRGAYNEQFF. The V gene is TRBV20-1, the J gene TRBJ2-1; TCRdb names TRBD1, which stays unverified in the absence of DNA. Germline loops: CDR1 DFQATT, CDR2 SNEGSKA (reference sequence). The CDR3 is 15 residues long.

J is TRBJ2-2 and V is TRBV12-3 or TRBV12-4. The length of the CDR3 is 11 residues. The CDR3 sequence is CASSISGELFF.

The gene calls are TRBV20-1 and TRBJ2-2; without DNA, the TCRdb call of TRBD2 cannot be checked. The CDR3 runs 16 residues. Germline CDR1 DFQATT, CDR2 SNEGSKA (reference sequence). The CDR3 sequence: CSARPPLATNTGELFF.

This sequence joins TRBV21-1 and TRBJ2-2. TRBV21-1 is noted as a pseudogene. The length of the CDR3 is 16 residues. CDR3 protein: CASSKGNGRDTGELFF.

This chain joins TRBV7-9 and TRBJ2-1; with no DNA, the TCRdb D assignment of TRBD2 cannot be verified. The CDR3 extends over 17 amino acids. Looked up from germline, CDR1 is SEHNR and CDR2 is FQNEAQ (reference sequence). CDR3 region: CASSLNPGGPGRNEQFF.

The chain links TRBV6-4 to TRBJ2-2. The CDR3 is made up of 12 amino acids. The germline V gene encodes CDR1 MRHNA and CDR2 SNTAGT. CDR3 in amino acids: CASSAGTGELFF.

The chain employs TRBV9 and TRBJ2-1; the D call from TCRdb, TRBD2, cannot be confirmed without DNA. CDR1 is SGDLS and CDR2 is YYNGEE in the germline V gene. This CDR3 spans 15 amino acids. The CDR3 spells CASSVQGGLGHEQFF.

The chain combines TRBV9 with TRBJ2-6. The CDR3 sequence is 14 residues long. CDR1 is SGDLS and CDR2 is YYNGEE in the germline V gene. The CDR3 loop reads CASSPRTGANVLTF.

V and J are TRBV4-3 and TRBJ2-7; there is no DNA to check the TCRdb D call of TRBD2. Germline V gene lookup returns CDR1 LGHNA and CDR2 YSLEER. The CDR3 has 16 amino acids. CDR3 in amino acids: CASSQDGTTLPYEQYF.

The chain employs TRBV4-3 and TRBJ1-2; the TCRdb D gene call, TRBD1, has no DNA to confirm it. This CDR3 has 13 residues. Germline assignment: CDR1 LGHNA and CDR2 YSLEER. CDR3 residues: CASSRGLNYGYTF.

The gene calls are TRBV3-1 and TRBJ2-1; absent DNA, TCRdb's TRBD1 call cannot be checked. CDR3 size: 15 residues. Germline V gene data show CDR1 as LGHDT and CDR2 as YNNKEL (reference sequence). CDR3 in amino acids: CASIGGPAGYNEQFF.

The chain combines TRBV24-1 with TRBJ2-1; the D call from TCRdb, TRBD1, cannot be confirmed without DNA. CDR1 is KGHDR, CDR2 SFDVKD, per germline. The CDR3 sequence is 13 residues long. CDR3 sequence: CATSDPGGNEQFF.

The rearrangement uses TRBV19 and TRBJ2-7. This CDR3 is built from 13 residues. CDR1 is LNHDA, CDR2 SQIVND, per germline (reference sequence). The chain's CDR3 is CASNMGSSYEQYF.

This chain links TRBV27 with TRBJ2-1; with no DNA, the TCRdb D assignment of TRBD2 cannot be verified. The CDR3 runs to 16 residues. Germline V gene lookup returns CDR1 MNHEY and CDR2 SMNVEV (reference sequence). CDR3 in amino acids: CASSFTGTNSYNEQFF.

The chain combines TRBV6-2 or TRBV6-3 with TRBJ2-7; absent DNA, TCRdb's TRBD1 call cannot be checked. Germline loops: CDR1 MNHEY, CDR2 SVGEGT. This CDR3 contains 18 residues. The CDR3: CASSYPPAGQLNSYEQYF.

The rearrangement joins TRBV9 to TRBJ2-3. Germline V lookup: CDR1 SGDLS, CDR2 YYNGEE. The CDR3 runs 12 residues. Here the CDR3 reads CASSGQSDTQYF.

This rearrangement joins TRBV29-1 to TRBJ2-1. Per germline, CDR1 SQVTM and CDR2 ANQGSEA. CDR3 length: 15 amino acids. CDR3: CSGSTPGGPYNEQFF.

This chain uses TRBV9 with TRBJ2-1; TCRdb's assignment of TRBD2 cannot be checked, as there is no DNA. Per germline, CDR1 SGDLS and CDR2 YYNGEE. The CDR3 totals 15 residues. CDR3 amino acids: CASSDSGRTKGEQFF.

The chain is built from TRBV9 and TRBJ2-2. Germline values: CDR1 SGDLS, CDR2 YYNGEE. CDR3 length: 13 amino acids. The CDR3 loop reads CASGGVFGGELFF.

V gene TRBV28 combines with J gene TRBJ2-1; TCRdb's D gene call, TRBD2, goes unchecked for lack of DNA. From germline, CDR1 is MDHEN and CDR2 SYDVKM. This CDR3 comprises 12 residues. The CDR3 spells CASSFRLAEQFF.

This chain uses TRBV12-3 or TRBV12-4 with TRBJ2-1; there is no DNA to check the TCRdb D call of TRBD2. The CDR3 totals 16 residues. CDR3 in amino acids: CASSLQLAGAPNEQFF.

The CDR3 region is CASSPIPSGGEQFF. The chain couples TRBV7-9 to TRBJ2-1; TCRdb outputs TRBD2, but without DNA this stays unchecked. CDR3 length equals 14 residues. CDR1 and CDR2 from the germline V gene are SEHNR and FQNEAQ (reference sequence).

V is TRBV12-3 or TRBV12-4 and J is TRBJ2-5; TCRdb returns TRBD1, unconfirmable since there is no DNA. This CDR3 contains 14 residues. The CDR3 sequence: CASSPPGERETQYF.

The V call is TRBV11-2, the J call TRBJ1-1; TCRdb's D gene call, TRBD1, goes unchecked for lack of DNA. The CDR3 consists of 15 residues. The germline V gene has CDR1 SGHAT and CDR2 FQNNGV. The CDR3 reads CASSWPTGTNTEAFF. The full variable domain, in which reference TRBV11-2 and TRBJ1-1 provide the parts outside the CDR3, is EAGVAQSPRYKIIEKRQSVAFWCNPISGHATLYWYQQILGQGPKLLIQFQNNGVVDDSQLPKDRFSAERLKGVDSTLKIQPAKLEDSAVYLCASSWPTGTNTEAFFGQGTRLTVV.